Listed below are T cell receptor beta chains from one sample, sequenced in a study of blood T cells in healthy people across ages. TCRdb passed the 5' RACE reads through MiXCR, listing each CDR3 protein once. Of hundreds of thousands of distinct CDR3 sequences listed, around 42% are singletons. Source material: blood. These receptors originate from a man in his 60s in good health. CDR3s leave out the opening cysteine and the closing phenylalanine or tryptophan.

v_gene	j_gene	CDR3aa
TRBV7-2	TRBJ1-1	ASSSRLTTTVVTEAF
TRBV29-1	TRBJ2-7	SVSGGSEQY
TRBV7-9	TRBJ1-2	ASSGGGPYGYT
TRBV6-1	.	ASSELEVGYEQY
TRBV5-1	TRBJ2-7	ASSFSGESYEQY
TRBV2	TRBJ2-1	ASGTGLAVYNEQF
TRBV4-3	TRBJ2-7	ASSQDLAYEQY
TRBV24-1	TRBJ2-5	ATSDFGTQY
TRBV18	TRBJ1-1	ASSWVHRDRGETEAF
TRBV7-6	TRBJ2-7	ASSPSRGAYEQY
TRBV27	TRBJ2-5	ASSFRRTSGGRETQY
TRBV7-9	TRBJ1-2	ASSQGTDYGYT
TRBV20-1	TRBJ1-5	SARRSARAPSGANQPQH
TRBV20-1	TRBJ1-2	SAMTAWDYGYT
TRBV4-3	TRBJ2-7	ASSQQHRSNYEQY
TRBV3-1	TRBJ2-1	ASSQGASASNEQF
TRBV15	TRBJ2-5	ATSRELGGANEQY
TRBV12-3/TRBV12-4	TRBJ2-3	ASSHLAGSTDTQY
TRBV4-3	TRBJ2-5	ASSQEGRERQETQY
TRBV12-3/TRBV12-4	TRBJ1-2	ASSGPRSPGYT
TRBV29-1	TRBJ1-2	SVNDPQGKYGYT
TRBV6-2/TRBV6-3	.	ASSYGTSGGLNEQY
TRBV24-1	TRBJ2-1	ATSGPFGHEQF
TRBV6-2/TRBV6-3	TRBJ2-7	ASSYRRDNEQY
TRBV20-1	TRBJ1-6	SASPGGQNSPLH
TRBV6-6	TRBJ2-3	ASIAGGPTDTQY
TRBV10-3	TRBJ2-1	AIAAQGNRNEQF
TRBV20-1	TRBJ2-3	SARDSEAITDTQY
TRBV12-3/TRBV12-4	TRBJ2-7	ASSLARGDEQY
TRBV7-2	TRBJ2-7	ASSLGGTSGGYEQY
TRBV7-2	TRBJ1-2	ASSLGIQSTNYGYT
TRBV20-1	.	SAIGGFDEQY
TRBV7-2	TRBJ1-6	ASSARQDGNSPLH
TRBV7-6	TRBJ2-1	ASSPPGTSYNEQF
TRBV6-2/TRBV6-3	TRBJ2-7	ASSDYQSSYNEQY
TRBV7-2	TRBJ2-7	ASKEEPTSYEQY
TRBV7-9	TRBJ2-3	ASSPSGIDTDTQY
TRBV5-5	TRBJ2-7	ASSDSPAYEQY
TRBV4-1	TRBJ2-1	ASSWDSYNEQF
TRBV12-3/TRBV12-4	TRBJ1-1	ASSDRPGLKNTEAF
TRBV21-1	TRBJ1-2	ASSKEANYGYT
TRBV6-6	TRBJ1-5	ASSYSHSQPQH
TRBV4-1	TRBJ2-2	ASSQVGDRDTGELF
TRBV20-1	TRBJ1-1	SARGDWGSVAF
TRBV5-1	TRBJ2-5	ASSSTGSQETQY
TRBV4-2	TRBJ2-7	ASSQDWMTGTSYEQY
TRBV6-2/TRBV6-3	TRBJ2-1	ASSTWETTGSYNEQF
TRBV7-9	TRBJ1-1	ASSYTGNSDEAF